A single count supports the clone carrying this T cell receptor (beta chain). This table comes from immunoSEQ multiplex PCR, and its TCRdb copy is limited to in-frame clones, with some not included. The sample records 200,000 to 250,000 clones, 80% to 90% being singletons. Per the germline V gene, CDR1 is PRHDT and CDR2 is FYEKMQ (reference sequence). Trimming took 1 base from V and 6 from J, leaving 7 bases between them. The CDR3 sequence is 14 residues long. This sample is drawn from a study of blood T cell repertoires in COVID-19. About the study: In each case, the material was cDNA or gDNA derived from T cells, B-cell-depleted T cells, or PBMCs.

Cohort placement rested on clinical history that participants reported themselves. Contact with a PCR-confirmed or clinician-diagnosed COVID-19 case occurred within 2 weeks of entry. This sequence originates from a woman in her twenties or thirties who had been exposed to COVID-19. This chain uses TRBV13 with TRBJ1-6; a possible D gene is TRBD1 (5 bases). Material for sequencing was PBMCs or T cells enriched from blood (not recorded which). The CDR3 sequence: CASSLARANSPLHF. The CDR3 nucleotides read TGTGCCAGCAGCTTAGCCAGGGCTAATTCACCCCTCCACTTT.